A selection of T cell receptor beta chains follows, all from one sample in a study of regulatory T cells in long-lasting Graves disease. TCRdb reprocessed the multiplex PCR reads with MiXCR, giving one entry per CDR3 protein. The table shows 400,000 to 500,000 distinct CDR3 sequences, with about 15% occurring only once. Another study also made use of these data, one on T cells in Graves' hyperthyroidism and ophthalmopathy.

Sequencing used peripheral blood mononuclear cells (PBMCs), obtained at new diagnosis, from a patient treated with antithyroid drugs. The origin of the receptors is a woman between 50 and 59 years old with Graves disease. CDR3s include the opening cysteine and the closing phenylalanine or tryptophan. A D gene is named only where the DNA matches it firmly. Not all rows give a size; the values are once, few, many and, for expanded clones, a class.

d_gene	v_gene	abundance	j_gene	CDR3nt	CDR3aa
TRBD1	TRBV28	many	TRBJ1-5	TGTGCCAGCATCCGACAGGGTAATCAGCCCCAGCATTTT	CASIRQGNQPQHF
NA	TRBV12-3/TRBV12-4	many	TRBJ1-1	TGTGCCAGCAGTTTAGACTTGAGTACTGAAGCTTTCTTT	CASSLDLSTEAFF
TRBD1	TRBV12-3/TRBV12-4	many	TRBJ2-2	TGTGCCAGCAGTCCGCGGACAGGGAGAACCGGGGAGCTGTTTTTT	CASSPRTGRTGELFF
NA	TRBV24-1	many	TRBJ2-3	TGTGCCACCGGCAGTCGAGTGGGGAACACAGATACGCAGTATTTT	CATGSRVGNTDTQYF
TRBD2	TRBV6-2/TRBV6-3	few	TRBJ2-1	TGTGCCAGACGGGATGGAAAGACAGGCTCCCCGGGACTAGCAATCAACAATGAGCAGTTCTTC	CARRDGKTGSPGLAINNEQFF
TRBD2	TRBV4-2	few	TRBJ2-7	TGTGCCAGCAGCCAAGCTTCGACTAGCGGATACTACGAGCAGTACTTC	CASSQASTSGYYEQYF
TRBD1	TRBV6-5	many	TRBJ1-2	TGTGCCAGCAGTTACCTCCGGACAGGGGGCAGCTATGGCTACACCTTC	CASSYLRTGGSYGYTF
NA	TRBV28	many	TRBJ2-1	TGTGCCAGCAGGGACACGAGCTCCTACAATGAGCAGTTCTTC	CASRDTSSYNEQFF
NA	TRBV14	few	TRBJ1-1	TGTGCCAGCAGCCACCTCGGGACTAGGACTGAAGCTTTCTTT	CASSHLGTRTEAFF
TRBD2	TRBV20-1	many	TRBJ2-5	TGCAGTGCTACACTAGCGGGTAGAGAGACCCAGTACTTC	CSATLAGRETQYF
TRBD2	TRBV12-3/TRBV12-4	many	TRBJ2-1	TGTGCCAGCAGCCTGAGACTAGCGGGAGTTCTATACAATGAGCAGTTCTTC	CASSLRLAGVLYNEQFF
NA	TRBV12-3/TRBV12-4	many	TRBJ1-3	TGTGCCAGCAGTTTCGGGTTAGGAAACACCATATATTTT	CASSFGLGNTIYF
NA	TRBV12-3/TRBV12-4	NA	TRBJ1-1	TGTGCCAGCAGGCGGGAGCTGAACACTGAAGCTTTCTTT	CASRRELNTEAFF
TRBD2	TRBV4-1	NA	TRBJ2-7	TGCGCCAGCAGCCAAGAAGGACTAGCGGGAGGGCCAGCCTTCTACGAGCAGTACTTC	CASSQEGLAGGPAFYEQYF
TRBD1	TRBV6-9	many	TRBJ2-7	TGTGCCAGCAGTTACTCCACTGGGACAGGGAGGGACTACGAGCAGTACTTC	CASSYSTGTGRDYEQYF
TRBD2	TRBV28	many	TRBJ2-3	TGTGCCGCGCTAGCGGGGACCACAGATACGCAGTATTTT	CAALAGTTDTQYF
NA	TRBV3-1	many	TRBJ2-5	TGTGCCAGCAGCCAAGACTGGGGAGGTGTTGATGGGGGGACCCAGTACTTC	CASSQDWGGVDGGTQYF
NA	TRBV28	many	TRBJ1-4	TGTGCCAGCAGCGCAGGGGCAGGAAAACTGTTTTTT	CASSAGAGKLFF
NA	TRBV5-1	many	TRBJ1-1	TGCGCCAGCAGCTTGGCAGGCGAGGCCACTGAAGCTTTCTTT	CASSLAGEATEAFF
TRBD2	TRBV7-9	NA	TRBJ2-1	TGTGCCAGCAGCTTAACCTCCCGGCCTAGCGGGAGTTTTAATGAGCAGTTCTTC	CASSLTSRPSGSFNEQFF
NA	TRBV2	many	TRBJ2-5	TGTGCCAGCAGTAACCGGGACACTTCAACCCAGTACTTC	CASSNRDTSTQYF
TRBD1	TRBV10-3	few	TRBJ1-4	TGTGCCATCAGTGAGGACAGGGGGCGGGAAAAACTGTTTTTT	CAISEDRGREKLFF
NA	TRBV12-3/TRBV12-4	many	TRBJ2-5	TGTGCCAGCAGCCCCAGGGGCGGACAAGAGACCCAGTACTTC	CASSPRGGQETQYF
TRBD1	TRBV18	few	TRBJ1-2	TGTGCCAGCTCACCACGTCGCCTACAGGGGGGATTTGGTGGCTACACCTTC	CASSPRRLQGGFGGYTF
TRBD1	TRBV10-3	NA	TRBJ2-5	TGTGCCAGCAGTTATCCGGGACAGGGGGCTTTCCAAGAGACCCAGTACTTC	CASSYPGQGAFQETQYF
TRBD2	TRBV5-4	NA	TRBJ2-7	TGTGCCAGCAGCTTAACTAGCGGGAGTTTCCACGAGCAGTACTTC	CASSLTSGSFHEQYF
NA	TRBV5-1	many	TRBJ1-2	TGCGCCAGCAGCCCCGGACAGATCTATGGCTACACCTTC	CASSPGQIYGYTF
TRBD2	TRBV5-5	NA	TRBJ2-2	TGTGCCAGCTTGGAACTGGGACTAGCGGGAGGGCCTGTCCCCGGGGAGCTGTTTTTT	CASLELGLAGGPVPGELFF
NA	TRBV3-1	many	TRBJ2-2	TGTGCCAGCAGCCCGGGGACCGTAGGGAACACCGGGGAGCTGTTTTTT	CASSPGTVGNTGELFF